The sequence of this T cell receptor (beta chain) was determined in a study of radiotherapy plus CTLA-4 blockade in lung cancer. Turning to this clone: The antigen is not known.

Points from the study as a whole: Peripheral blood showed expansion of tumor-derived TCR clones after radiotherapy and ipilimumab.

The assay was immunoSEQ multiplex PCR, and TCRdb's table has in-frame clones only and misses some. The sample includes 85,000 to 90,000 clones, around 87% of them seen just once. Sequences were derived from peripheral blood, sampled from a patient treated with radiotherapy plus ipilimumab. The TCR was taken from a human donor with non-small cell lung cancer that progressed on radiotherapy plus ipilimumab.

The CDR3 nucleotides are TGTGCCAGCTCACCTGTTCTGGGGGAGACCCAGTACTTC. It translates to CASSPVLGETQYF. The rearrangement joins TRBV18 to TRBJ2-5, with no clear D. Germline CDR1 KGHSH, CDR2 LQKENI. The V and J ends lost 3 bases and 5 bases respectively, with 10 bases between them. The CDR3 runs to 13 residues.